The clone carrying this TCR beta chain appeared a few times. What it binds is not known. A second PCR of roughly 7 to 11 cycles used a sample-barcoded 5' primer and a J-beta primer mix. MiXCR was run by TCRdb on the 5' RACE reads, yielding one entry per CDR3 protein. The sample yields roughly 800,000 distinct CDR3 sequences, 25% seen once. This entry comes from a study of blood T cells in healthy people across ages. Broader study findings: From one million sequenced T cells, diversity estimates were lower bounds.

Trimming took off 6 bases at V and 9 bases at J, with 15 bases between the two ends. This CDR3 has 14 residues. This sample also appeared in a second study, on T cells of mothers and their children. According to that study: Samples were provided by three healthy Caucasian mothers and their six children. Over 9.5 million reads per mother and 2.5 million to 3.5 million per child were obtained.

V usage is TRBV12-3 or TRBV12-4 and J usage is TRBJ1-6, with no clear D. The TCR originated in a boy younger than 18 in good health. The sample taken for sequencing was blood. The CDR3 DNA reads TGTGCCAGCAGAGGGAGGACCGGAGGTTCACCCCTCCACTTT. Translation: CASRGRTGGSPLHF.